The T cell receptor (beta chain) under discussion was sequenced for a study of memory CD4+ T cells and cytomegalovirus serostatus. Background on the study: Of the healthy Belgian adults, 9 or 10 were CMV seropositive and 24 seronegative.

Turning to this clone: Its antigen is currently unknown. Different DNA sequences within this sample yield the same CDR3.

General observations from the study: The CMV-associated TCR signature appears largely within the CD4+ memory repertoire.

The CDR3 consists of 15 residues. V gave up 0 bases and J gave up 3 bases; unmatched junction bases: 4. The V gene's germline CDR1 is SGHRS and CDR2 YFSETQ. The sort gate was single viable CD3+CD4+CD8-CD45RO+ cells for memory CD4+ T cells. CD4+ T cells were isolated by positive magnetic selection. Repertoires were generated with immunoSEQ multiplex PCR, while TCRdb's copy carries only in-frame clones and drops some. This table holds 27,000 or so clones, around 80% found once. Sequenced material: memory CD4+ T cells from blood. The chain couples TRBV5-1 to TRBJ2-3; 7 bases agree with TRBD2. The receptor's source is an adult in good health and CMV-seronegative. The CDR3 DNA reads TGCGCCAGCAGCTTGGTGGCTAGCGGAACAGATACGCAGTATTTT. Its translation: CASSLVASGTDTQYF.